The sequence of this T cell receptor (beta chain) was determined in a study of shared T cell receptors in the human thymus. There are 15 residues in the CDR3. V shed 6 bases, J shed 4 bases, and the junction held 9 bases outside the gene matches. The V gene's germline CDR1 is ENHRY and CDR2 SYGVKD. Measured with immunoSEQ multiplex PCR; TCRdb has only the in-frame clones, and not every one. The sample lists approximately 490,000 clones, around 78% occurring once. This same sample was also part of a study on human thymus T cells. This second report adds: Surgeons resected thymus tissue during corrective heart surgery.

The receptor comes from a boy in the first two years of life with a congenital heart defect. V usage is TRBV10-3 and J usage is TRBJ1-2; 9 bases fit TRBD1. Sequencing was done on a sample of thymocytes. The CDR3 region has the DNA TGTGCCATCAGGACGGACAGGGGAGAGGGCTATGGCTACACCTTC. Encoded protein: CAIRTDRGEGYGYTF.